The 13 T cell receptor beta chains reported below all come from one sample, sequenced in a study of OX40 agonist ivuxolimab in advanced cancers. Clones were sequenced by immunoSEQ multiplex PCR, and TCRdb holds only the in-frame ones, with some missing. Among roughly 49,000 clones listed, about 90% were seen once. The specimen comprised CD4+ or CD8+ T cells sorted from blood, sampled in a trial of the OX40 agonist ivuxolimab. Receptors were obtained from an adult with an advanced solid tumor such as melanoma, head and neck, liver or kidney cancer.

The rearrangement links TRBV28 to TRBJ1-1, with D unresolved. The CDR3 is 13 amino acids. V lost 6 bases and J lost 5, with 13 bases in between. Germline V lookup: CDR1 MDHEN, CDR2 SYDVKM. CDR3 sequence (DNA): TGTGCCAGCAGGCCACGAGGTAGGACTGAAGCTTTCTTT. The encoded protein is CASRPRGRTEAFF.

This rearrangement joins TRBV6-1 to TRBJ2-3, with no clear D. Trimming removed 6 bases from V and 6 bases from J, with 7 bases in between. Looked up from germline, CDR1 is MNHNS and CDR2 is SASEGT. This CDR3 region has 11 residues. CDR3 sequence reads: CASSSGDTQYF. For the CDR3, the DNA is TGTGCCAGCAGCTCCGGGGATACGCAGTATTTT.

The rearrangement joins TRBV6-1 to TRBJ2-7; no clear D gene. V lost 7 bases and J lost 3, with 13 bases in between. The length of the CDR3 is 13 residues. Per the germline V gene, CDR1 is MNHNS and CDR2 is SASEGT. The CDR3 loop is CASTPGHSYEQYF. The CDR3 bases are TGTGCCAGCACGCCGGGCCACAGCTACGAGCAGTACTTC.

The chain carries TRBV5-1 and TRBJ2-1; 11 bases agree with TRBD2. CDR3 length: 15 residues. J lost 4 bases, V lost 4 bases, and 4 bases had no gene match. CDR1 and CDR2 from the germline V gene are SGHRS and YFSETQ. The CDR3 reads CASSLAGGTYNEQFF. CDR3 in DNA: TGCGCCAGCAGCCTAGCGGGAGGCACATACAATGAGCAGTTCTTC.

This rearrangement joins TRBV5-1 to TRBJ2-1; 8 bases fit TRBD2. Germline trimming cut 2 bases from V and 10 bases from J; bases unmatched to any gene: 8. This CDR3 spans 14 amino acids. CDR1 SGHRS and CDR2 YFSETQ come from the germline V gene. CDR3 in DNA: TGCGCCAGCAGCTTTGGTAGCGGGGAGGGAGAGCAGTTCTTC. It specifies CASSFGSGEGEQFF.

V usage is TRBV4-1 and J usage is TRBJ2-7; no reliable D call. V dropped 0 bases and J dropped 2 bases, with 17 bases sitting between them. The germline V gene encodes CDR1 MGHRA and CDR2 YSYEKL. There are 17 residues in the CDR3. CDR3 loop: CASSQDSLAERTYEQYF. The CDR3, as DNA: TGCGCCAGCAGCCAAGATAGCTTGGCGGAACGAACCTACGAGCAGTACTTC.

The rearrangement uses TRBV9 and TRBJ1-2, with D unclear. The CDR3 has 15 residues. Per germline, CDR1 SGDLS and CDR2 YYNGEE. Trimming pared 4 bases from V and 9 bases from J, leaving 22 bases between. CDR3 in DNA: TGTGCCAGCAGCCCCCACTTGGATATGGTGAATCGCTACACCTTC. It encodes CASSPHLDMVNRYTF. Looking up the rest from reference TRBV9 and TRBJ1-2 gives the full variable domain: DSGVTQTPKHLITATGQRVTLRCSPRSGDLSVYWYQQSLDQGLQFLIQYYNGEERAKGNILERFSAQQFPDLHSELNLSSLELGDSALYFCASSPHLDMVNRYTFGSGTRLTVV.

This rearrangement joins TRBV4-3 to TRBJ1-1, with D perhaps TRBD1 (5 bases). V was trimmed by 1 base and J by 5 bases, leaving 14 bases between them. The germline CDR1 and CDR2 sequences are LGHNA and YSLEER. CDR3 length equals 15 residues. CDR3 sequence reads: CASSQVGRVKTEAFF. The CDR3 nucleotides are TGCGCCAGCAGCCAAGTGGGCAGGGTAAAGACTGAAGCTTTCTTT.

The chain carries TRBV29-1 and TRBJ1-2; TRBD1 aligns across 8 bases. This CDR3 comprises 16 residues. CDR1 and CDR2 from the germline V gene are SQVTM and ANQGSEA. Losses at the gene ends were 6 bases for V and 8 bases for J; bases not matched to a gene: 20. This chain's CDR3 is CSVRPRTGLGHTGYTF. CDR3 DNA sequence: TGCAGCGTCCGACCAAGGACAGGGTTGGGGCATACCGGCTACACCTTC.

The chain has TRBV5-1 and TRBJ2-3; maybe TRBD2 (5 bases). The CDR3 is made up of 15 amino acids. The germline V gene encodes CDR1 SGHRS and CDR2 YFSETQ. V gave up 4 bases and J gave up 0 bases, with 12 bases separating them. The DNA for the CDR3 is TGCGCCAGCAGCCTCTGGACTTCTAGCACAGATACGCAGTATTTT. Translated: CASSLWTSSTDTQYF.

This clone appeared a single time. The rearrangement links TRBV7-9 to TRBJ2-7, with D uncertain. The CDR3 has 14 residues. The V gene's germline CDR1 is SEHNR and CDR2 FQNEAQ (reference sequence). The germline V and J ends were trimmed by 0 bases and 3 bases, with 9 bases remaining between them. CDR3 residues: CASSLAGYSYEQYF. DNA of the CDR3: TGTGCCAGCAGCTTAGCCGGGTATAGCTACGAGCAGTACTTC. The entire variable domain, with the rest obtained from reference TRBV7-9 and TRBJ2-7, is as follows: DTGVSQNPRHKITKRGQNVTFRCDPISEHNRLYWYRQTLGQGPEFLTYFQNEAQLEKSRLLSDRFSAERPKGSFSTLEIQRTEQGDSAMYLCASSLAGYSYEQYFGPGTRLTVT.

V is TRBV27 and J is TRBJ2-1; D unresolved. Germline V gene data show CDR1 as MNHEY and CDR2 as SMNVEV (reference sequence). V was pared by 8 bases and J by 1 base, with 12 bases between. There are 14 residues in the CDR3. CDR3 DNA sequence: TGTGCCAGCCAGAATCGTGGGTCCTACAATGAGCAGTTCTTC. It translates to CASQNRGSYNEQFF.

The V gene is TRBV18, the J gene TRBJ1-2; 7 nucleotides agree with TRBD1. CDR1 and CDR2 from the germline V gene are KGHSH and LQKENI. The CDR3 sequence is 13 residues long. The J segment lost 2 bases and the V segment lost 6 bases, leaving 3 bases of the junction unmatched. CDR3: CASSQQGNYGYTF. CDR3 in DNA: TGTGCCAGCTCGCAACAGGGGAACTATGGCTACACCTTC. Full variable domain (outside the CDR3, taken from reference TRBV18 and TRBJ1-2): NAGVMQNPRHLVRRRGQEARLRCSPMKGHSHVYWYRQLPEEGLKFMVYLQKENIIDESGMPKERFSAEFPKEGPSILRIQQVVRGDSAAYFCASSQQGNYGYTFGSGTRLTVV.